The sequence of this TCR beta chain was determined in a study of preoperative IRX-2 immunotherapy in early breast cancer. Sample treatment: preoperative locoregional IRX-2 cytokine immunotherapy. Patients received preoperative, locoregional IRX-2 cytokine immunotherapy in a phase Ib study. Profiling relied on immunoSEQ multiplex PCR, and the TCRdb table lists in-frame clones only, not all of them. The sample has fewer than 30,000 clones, nearly 90% seen once. Germline lookup yields CDR1 GTSNPN and CDR2 SVGIG (reference sequence). V lost 4 bases to trimming and J lost 4 bases; unmatched junction nucleotides: 7. The CDR3 runs 14 residues.

The specimen was collected from a patient treated with IRX-2 immunotherapy. The chain couples TRBV30 to TRBJ2-5; 9 nucleotides match TRBD2. The source of this sequence is a human donor with breast cancer. CDR3 sequence: CAWNPGLAGETQYF. The CDR3 DNA reads TGTGCCTGGAACCCGGGACTAGCCGGAGAGACCCAGTACTTC.